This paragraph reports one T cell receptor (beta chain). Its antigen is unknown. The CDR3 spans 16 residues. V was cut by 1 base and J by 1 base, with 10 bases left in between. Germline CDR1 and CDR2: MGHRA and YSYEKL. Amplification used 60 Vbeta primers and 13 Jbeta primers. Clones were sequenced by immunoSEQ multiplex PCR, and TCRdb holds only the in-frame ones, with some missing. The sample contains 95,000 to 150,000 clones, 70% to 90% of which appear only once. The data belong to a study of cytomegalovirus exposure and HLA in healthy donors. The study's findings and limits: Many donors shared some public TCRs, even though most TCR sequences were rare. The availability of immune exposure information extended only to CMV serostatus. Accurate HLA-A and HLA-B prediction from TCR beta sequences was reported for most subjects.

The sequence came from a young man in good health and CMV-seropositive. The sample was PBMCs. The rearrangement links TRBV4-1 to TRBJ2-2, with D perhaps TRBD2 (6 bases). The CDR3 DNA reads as TGCGCCAGCAGCCAAGGAATAGCGGTGAACACCGGGGAGCTGTTTTTT. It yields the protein CASSQGIAVNTGELFF.